Described below is a single T cell receptor beta chain sequence and its context. The antigen is unknown. The repertoire was sequenced with immunoSEQ multiplex PCR; TCRdb's copy has only in-frame clones and lacks some. The data show approximately 130,000 clones, approximately 90% seen once. The germline CDR1 and CDR2 sequences are SGHNT and YENEEA. This CDR3 spans 13 amino acids. Trimming removed 3 bases at V and 4 bases at J, with 10 bases between. These data are taken from a study of graft-versus-host responses after intestinal transplantation. The sequence came from a human donor who received an intestinal transplant. The source was unstimulated CD4+ T cells sorted from spleen or lymph node cells, collected before intestinal transplant. V gene TRBV11-3 combines with J gene TRBJ2-7, with TRBD1 as a possible D gene (6 bases). The CDR3 protein is CASSFRTAYEQYF. The CDR3 DNA follows: TGTGCCAGCAGCTTCCGGACAGCGTACGAGCAGTACTTC.